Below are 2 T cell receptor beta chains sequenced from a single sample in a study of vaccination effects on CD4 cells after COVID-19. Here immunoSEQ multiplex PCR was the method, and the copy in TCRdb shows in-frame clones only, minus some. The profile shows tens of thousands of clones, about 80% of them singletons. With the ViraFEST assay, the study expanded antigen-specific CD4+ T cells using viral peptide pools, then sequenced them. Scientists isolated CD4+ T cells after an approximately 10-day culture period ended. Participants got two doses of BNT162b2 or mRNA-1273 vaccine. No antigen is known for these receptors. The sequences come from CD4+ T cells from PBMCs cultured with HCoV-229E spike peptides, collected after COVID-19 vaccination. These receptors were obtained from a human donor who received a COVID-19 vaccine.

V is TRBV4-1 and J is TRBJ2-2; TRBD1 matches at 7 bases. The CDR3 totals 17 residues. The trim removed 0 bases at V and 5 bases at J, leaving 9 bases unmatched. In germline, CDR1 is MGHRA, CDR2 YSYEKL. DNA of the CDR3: TGCGCCAGCAGCCAAGAGTCCACAGGGGCTCGTACCGGGGAGCTGTTTTTT. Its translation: CASSQESTGARTGELFF.

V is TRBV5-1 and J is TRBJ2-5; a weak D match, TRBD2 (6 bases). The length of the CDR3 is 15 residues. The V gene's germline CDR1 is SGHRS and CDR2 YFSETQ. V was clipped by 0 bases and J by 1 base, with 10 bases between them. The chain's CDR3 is CASSLVGGLQETQYF. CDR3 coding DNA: TGCGCCAGCAGCTTGGTCGGGGGACTCCAAGAGACCCAGTACTTC.